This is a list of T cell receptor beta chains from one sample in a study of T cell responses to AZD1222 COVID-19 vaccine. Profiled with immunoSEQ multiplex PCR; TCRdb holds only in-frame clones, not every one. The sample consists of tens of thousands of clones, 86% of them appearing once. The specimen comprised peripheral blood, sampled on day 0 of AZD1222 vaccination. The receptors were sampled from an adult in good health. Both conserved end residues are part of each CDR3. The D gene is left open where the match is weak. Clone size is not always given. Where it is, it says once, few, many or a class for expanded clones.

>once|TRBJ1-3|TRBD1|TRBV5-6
TGTGCCAGCAGCTTGGCTGGGGACAGACGAGGAAACACCATATATTTT
CASSLAGDRRGNTIYF
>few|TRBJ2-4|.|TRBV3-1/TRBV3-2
TGTGCCAGCAGCCAAGAGGGCTACCTAGCCAAAAACATTCAGTACTTC
CASSQEGYLAKNIQYF
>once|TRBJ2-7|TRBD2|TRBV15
TGTGCCACCAGCAGAGTCCCTAGCGGGAGTGGATACGAGCAGTACTTC
CATSRVPSGSGYEQYF
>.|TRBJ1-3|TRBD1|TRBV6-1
TGTGCCAGCAGTGACCGGGACAGGGTTGCTGGAAACACCATATATTTT
CASSDRDRVAGNTIYF
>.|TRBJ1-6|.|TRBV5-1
TGCGCCAGCAGGCCTGGGGATTTTAACTATAATTCACCCCTCCACTTT
CASRPGDFNYNSPLHF
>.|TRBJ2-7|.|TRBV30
TGTGCCTGGAGTGGAGTGGACGAGCAGTACTTC
CAWSGVDEQYF
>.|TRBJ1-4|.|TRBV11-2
TGTGCCAGCAGCTTCGGGACGGGTATAAGGGAAAAACTGTTTTTT
CASSFGTGIREKLFF
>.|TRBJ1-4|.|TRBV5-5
TGTGCCAGCAGCTTCCGGGCCATTAATGAAAAACTGTTTTTT
CASSFRAINEKLFF
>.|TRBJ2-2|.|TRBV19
TGTGCCAGTAGTGCCCAGGTGGATACCGGGGAGCTGTTTTTT
CASSAQVDTGELFF
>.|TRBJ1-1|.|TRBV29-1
TGCAGCGTACGGACAGAATTCGAAGCTTTCTTT
CSVRTEFEAFF
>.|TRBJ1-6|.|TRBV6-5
TGTGCCAGCAGTACATGGGGGACTGATTCACCCCTCCACTTT
CASSTWGTDSPLHF
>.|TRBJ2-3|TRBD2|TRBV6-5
TGTGCCAGCAGTTACTCTCGGGAGGGAACAGATACGCAGTATTTT
CASSYSREGTDTQYF
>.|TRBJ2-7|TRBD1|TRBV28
TGTGCCAGCAGACGGGACAGGGGGAACTACGAGCAGTACTTC
CASRRDRGNYEQYF
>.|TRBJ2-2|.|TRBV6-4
TGTGCCAGCAGTGGCCCGAACACCGGGGAGCTGTTTTTT
CASSGPNTGELFF
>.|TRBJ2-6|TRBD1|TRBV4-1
TGCGCCAGCAGCCAAGGTCGACAGGGCCTAACTGGGGCCAACGTCCTGACTTTC
CASSQGRQGLTGANVLTF